This T cell receptor beta chain was sequenced during a study of response to subunit inactivated influenza vaccine. Worth noting for this clonotype: The antigen is undetermined.

The study, taken as a whole, reports: The authors put forward the suggestion that each seasonal influenza vaccination may bring in only a limited number of new T cells.

TCRdb reanalysed the RT-PCR reads using MiXCR and keeps one entry per CDR3 protein. This table holds roughly 160,000 distinct CDR3 sequences, approximately 11% found once. The CDR3 length is 15 residues. V shed 2 bases and J shed 3 bases, with 11 bases lying between them. Germline V gives CDR1 PRHDT, CDR2 FYEKMQ (reference sequence). The origin of this receptor is a man in his forties or fifties who received an inactivated influenza vaccine. The chain uses TRBV13 and TRBJ2-1; D might be TRBD1 or TRBD2, each matching 5 bases. The specimen was non-naive T cells sorted from PBMCs, collected roughly 47 days after vaccination. The CDR3: CASSLPGTGYNEQFF. The CDR3 coding sequence is TGTGCCAGCAGCTTACCGGGGACGGGCTACAATGAGCAGTTCTTC.